This T cell receptor (beta chain) was obtained from a study of T cell responses to AZD1222 COVID-19 vaccine. At the level of the study: Pooling of second doses given at about 4 or about 12 weeks was done. Study-level findings and limits: Regions 160-218 and 743-854 held dominance among vaccine-associated CD4 TCRs, which spanned spike.

Profiling relied on immunoSEQ multiplex PCR, and the TCRdb table lists in-frame clones only, not all of them. The sample lists 130,000 to 150,000 clones, 75% to 95% occurring once. The CDR3 consists of 12 residues. Losses at the gene ends were 11 bases for V and 7 bases for J; bases not matched to a gene: 9. Germline lookup yields CDR1 LNHDA and CDR2 SQIVND (reference sequence). In regard to this clone: Its antigen is unidentified.

The V and J genes are TRBV19 and TRBJ2-7; the match to TRBD2 covers 9 bases. The sequencing used peripheral blood, collected on day 0 of AZD1222 vaccination. The TCR sequence derives from an adult in good health. The CDR3 nucleotides are TGTGCCCGCGGGGGGGCTTGGGGAGAGCAGTACTTC. This codes for CARGGAWGEQYF.